One sample yielded the 18 T cell receptor beta chains listed below, sequenced in a study of blood T cell repertoires in COVID-19. TCRdb keeps only in-frame clones here, not all; method: immunoSEQ multiplex PCR. The sample yields some 130,000 clones, roughly 90% seen once. The sequencing sample was made of peripheral blood. The receptors were sampled from a man between 60 and 70 years old with COVID-19, enrolled during active disease.

V gene TRBV11-3 combines with J gene TRBJ1-2; TRBD1 aligns across 11 bases. The CDR3 extends over 13 amino acids. CDR1 and CDR2 (germline): SGHNT, YENEEA. V was clipped by 5 bases and J by 8 bases; unmatched bases: 4. CDR3 sequence reads: CASSRTGGRGYTF. DNA for the CDR3: TGTGCCAGCAGCCGGACAGGGGGCAGGGGCTACACCTTC.

This chain connects TRBV24-1 to TRBJ2-7; 7 nucleotides match TRBD1. The CDR3 length is 13 residues. Germline V CDR1 and CDR2: KGHDR, SFDVKD. The junction had 3 bases not matched to a gene; V was cut back by 4 bases and J by 4 bases. CDR3 in amino acids: CATSESGGYEQYF. DNA of the CDR3: TGTGCCACCAGTGAATCAGGGGGATACGAGCAGTACTTC.

This chain uses TRBV4-2 with TRBJ1-2; D is ambiguous. V dropped 0 bases and J dropped 4 bases, with 3 bases sitting between them. CDR1 LGHNA and CDR2 YNFKEQ come from the germline V gene. This CDR3 comprises 12 residues. CDR3: CASSQDGYGYTF. DNA of the CDR3: TGTGCCAGCAGCCAAGACGGCTATGGCTACACCTTC.

V usage is TRBV6-5 and J usage is TRBJ1-6, with 7 nucleotides matching TRBD1. CDR1 is MNHEY, CDR2 SVGAGI, per germline. This CDR3 contains 14 residues. J gave up 6 bases and V 5 bases, and 4 bases lay outside the gene matches. CDR3 DNA: TGTGCCAGCAGTCGGGACAGCCCTAATTCACCCCTCCACTTT. Protein sequence: CASSRDSPNSPLHF.

The chain is built from TRBV7-8 and TRBJ1-2, with D possibly TRBD1 on 6 matching bases. Per the germline V gene, CDR1 is SGHVS and CDR2 is FQNEAQ. With 0 bases removed from V and 5 bases from J, the gap between germline ends came to 10 bases. CDR3 length: 14 amino acids. The CDR3 loop is CASSLAQQGYGYTF. In DNA form, the CDR3 reads TGTGCCAGCAGCTTAGCGCAACAGGGTTATGGCTACACCTTC. Together with reference TRBV7-8 and TRBJ1-2, the CDR3 gives the full variable domain: GAGVSQSPRYKVAKRGQDVALRCDPISGHVSLFWYQQALGQGPEFLTYFQNEAQLDKSGLPSDRFFAERPEGSVSTLKIQRTQQEDSAVYLCASSLAQQGYGYTFGSGTRLTVV.

V usage is TRBV20-1 and J usage is TRBJ2-7; 8 positions match TRBD2. This CDR3 is built from 15 residues. Germline CDR1 and CDR2: DFQATT and SNEGSKA (reference sequence). V was pared by 3 bases and J by 7 bases, with 14 bases of the junction left unmatched. The CDR3 loop is CSASFASGQAEEQYF. CDR3 nucleotide sequence: TGCAGTGCTAGTTTCGCTAGCGGGCAGGCCGAGGAGCAGTACTTC.

V is TRBV29-1 and J is TRBJ2-1, with D perhaps matching TRBD2 (5 bases). The length of the CDR3 is 12 residues. CDR1 is SQVTM and CDR2 is ANQGSEA in the germline V gene. The V gene lost 4 bases and the J gene lost 5 bases, with 9 bases spanning the gap. The CDR3 spells CSVGELDNEQFF. The CDR3 bases are TGCAGCGTTGGGGAGTTGGACAATGAGCAGTTCTTC.

The V and J genes are TRBV5-4 and TRBJ2-7, with a weak D call TRBD1 (6 bases). The CDR3 has 15 amino acids. CDR1 is SGHNT, CDR2 YYREEE, per germline (reference sequence). Trimming removed 4 bases from V and 4 bases from J, with 18 bases in between. CDR3: CASSLNPGQLYEQYF. The CDR3 nucleotides read TGTGCCAGCAGCCTCAATCCGGGACAACTTTACGAGCAGTACTTC.

The chain uses TRBV10-2 and TRBJ2-7; 7 nucleotides line up with TRBD2. Trimming took 4 bases from V and 5 from J; bases not matched to a gene: 8. Germline CDR1 and CDR2: WSHSY and SAAADI. CDR3 length equals 14 residues. The CDR3 reads CASSGRTRGDEQYF. The CDR3, as DNA: TGCGCCAGCAGTGGTCGGACTAGGGGCGACGAGCAGTACTTC.

The genes are TRBV3-1 (or the pseudogene TRBV3-2) and TRBJ2-1, with D perhaps TRBD2 (5 bases). CDR1 and CDR2 (germline): LGHDT, YNNKEL (reference sequence). The CDR3 contains 13 residues. V was shortened by 4 bases and J by 4 bases, with 8 bases between the two germline ends. Here the CDR3 reads CASSPEAYNEQFF. The CDR3 region has the DNA TGTGCCAGCAGCCCGGAGGCGTACAATGAGCAGTTCTTC.

V usage is TRBV6-2 or TRBV6-3 and J usage is TRBJ1-5; the D is unclear. The CDR3 totals 12 residues. The V end lost 5 bases, the J end lost 12 bases, and 14 bases lay between the germline ends. CDR1 is MNHEY and CDR2 is SVGEGT in the germline V gene. The CDR3 reads CASSKFSDDQHF. CDR3 sequence (DNA): TGTGCCAGCAGTAAGTTTAGTGATGACCAGCATTTT.

The chain has TRBV30 and TRBJ2-5, with D perhaps TRBD2 (5 bases). CDR3 size: 12 residues. V lost 2 bases to trimming and J lost 4 bases, with 8 bases between them. CDR1 GTSNPN and CDR2 SVGIG come from the germline V gene (reference sequence). The CDR3 DNA reads TGTGCCTGGAGTCCGCGGGCAGAGACCCAGTACTTC. Its protein is CAWSPRAETQYF.

This clone has just a few counts. The V and J genes are TRBV5-4 and TRBJ2-5; 14 nucleotides match TRBD2. This CDR3 is 19 amino acids long. Trimming cost V 4 bases and J 1 base; bases outside gene matches: 12. Germline V gives CDR1 SGHNT, CDR2 YYREEE (reference sequence). CDR3 region: CASSMPGLAGAGIQETQYF. The CDR3 DNA follows: TGTGCCAGCAGCATGCCGGGACTAGCGGGAGCCGGTATCCAAGAGACCCAGTACTTC.

V usage is TRBV19 and J usage is TRBJ1-1; the match to TRBD1 covers 12 bases. Germline V lookup: CDR1 LNHDA, CDR2 SQIVND (reference sequence). Trimming removed 5 bases from V and 5 bases from J; junction bases left unmatched: 9. There are 16 residues in the CDR3. Here the CDR3 DNA reads TGTGCCAGTAGTCCCCGGGACAGGGGGCTGGAAACTGAAGCTTTCTTT. It specifies CASSPRDRGLETEAFF.

CDR3 nucleotides: TGTGCCAGTAGTTCGGTAGTTAACTATGGCTACACCTTC. Protein sequence: CASSSVVNYGYTF. The chain employs TRBV19 and TRBJ1-2; D uncertain. The CDR3 totals 13 residues. Trimming cost V 5 bases and J 1 base, with 8 bases left between them. CDR1 is LNHDA and CDR2 is SQIVND in the germline V gene (reference sequence). Looking up the rest from reference TRBV19 and TRBJ1-2 gives the full variable domain: DGGITQSPKYLFRKEGQNVTLSCEQNLNHDAMYWYRQDPGQGLRLIYYSQIVNDFQKGDIAEGYSVSREKKESFPLTVTSAQKNPTAFYLCASSSVVNYGYTFGSGTRLTVV.

The chain employs TRBV3-1 (or the pseudogene TRBV3-2) and TRBJ2-1, with a possible D match to TRBD2 (6 bases). CDR1 and CDR2 from the germline V gene are LGHDT and YNNKEL (reference sequence). With 0 bases removed from V and 1 base from J, the gap between germline ends came to 10 bases. The CDR3 has 16 amino acids. The CDR3 loop is CASSQESSDSYNEQFF. The CDR3 DNA reads as TGTGCCAGCAGCCAAGAATCTAGCGATTCCTACAATGAGCAGTTCTTC.

The rearrangement joins TRBV11-3 to TRBJ1-1, with TRBD1 identical over 7 bases. The CDR3 consists of 13 residues. Germline assignment: CDR1 SGHNT and CDR2 YENEEA. J was trimmed by 4 bases and V by 5 bases; bases with no gene match: 4. The CDR3 is CASSDQGGTEAFF. CDR3 bases: TGTGCCAGCAGCGATCAGGGGGGCACTGAAGCTTTCTTT.

The V and J genes are TRBV11-3 and TRBJ1-4, with D uncertain. With 2 bases removed from V and 8 bases from J, the gap between germline ends came to 12 bases. The CDR3 contains 14 residues. Germline CDR1 and CDR2: SGHNT and YENEEA. The CDR3 is CASSLLGPGEKLFF. CDR3 bases: TGTGCCAGCAGCTTACTAGGGCCGGGAGAAAAACTGTTTTTT.